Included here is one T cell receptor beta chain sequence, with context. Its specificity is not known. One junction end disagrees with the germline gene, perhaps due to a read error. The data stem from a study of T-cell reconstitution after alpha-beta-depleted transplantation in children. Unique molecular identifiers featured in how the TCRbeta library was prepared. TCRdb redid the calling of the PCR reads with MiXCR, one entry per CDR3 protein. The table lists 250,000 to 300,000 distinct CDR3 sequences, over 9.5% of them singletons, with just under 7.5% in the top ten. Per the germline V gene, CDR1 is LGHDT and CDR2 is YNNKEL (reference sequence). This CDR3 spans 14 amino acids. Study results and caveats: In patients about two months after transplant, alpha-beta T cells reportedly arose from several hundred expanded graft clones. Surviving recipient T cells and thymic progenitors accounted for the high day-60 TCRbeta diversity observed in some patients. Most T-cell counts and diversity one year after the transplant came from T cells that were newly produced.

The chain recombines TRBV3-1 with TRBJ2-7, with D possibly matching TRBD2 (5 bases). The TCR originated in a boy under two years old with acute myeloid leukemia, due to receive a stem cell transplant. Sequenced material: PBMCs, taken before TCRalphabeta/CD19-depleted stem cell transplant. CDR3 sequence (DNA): TGTGCCAGCAGCCAAGTATCGAGGGCCTCCGAGCATTACTTC. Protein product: CASSQVSRASEHYF.